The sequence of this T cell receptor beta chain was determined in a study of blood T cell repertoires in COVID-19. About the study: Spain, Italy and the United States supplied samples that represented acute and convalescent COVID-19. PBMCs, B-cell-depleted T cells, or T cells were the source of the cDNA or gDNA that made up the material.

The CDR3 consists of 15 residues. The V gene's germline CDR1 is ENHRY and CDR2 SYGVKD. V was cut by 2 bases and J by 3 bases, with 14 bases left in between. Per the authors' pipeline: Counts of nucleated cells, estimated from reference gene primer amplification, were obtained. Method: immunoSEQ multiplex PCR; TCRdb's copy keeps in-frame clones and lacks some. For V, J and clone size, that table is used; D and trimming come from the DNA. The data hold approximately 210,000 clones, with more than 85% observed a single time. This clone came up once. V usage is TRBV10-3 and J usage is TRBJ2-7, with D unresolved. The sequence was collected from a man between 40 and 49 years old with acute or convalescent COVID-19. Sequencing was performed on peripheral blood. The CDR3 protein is CAISENPGNNYEQYF. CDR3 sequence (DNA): TGTGCCATCAGTGAGAACCCAGGCAACAACTACGAGCAGTACTTC.